This TCR beta chain emerged from a study of response to subunit inactivated influenza vaccine. V lost 0 bases to trimming and J lost 9 bases, with 12 bases between them. CDR3 size: 14 residues. Each CDR3 protein is one row after TCRdb ran MiXCR on the RT-PCR reads. The table records roughly 570,000 distinct CDR3 sequences, 14% of them present only once. The sequence derives from a man aged 50-60 years who received an inactivated influenza vaccine. This specimen was PBMCs from blood, taken about 12 days after vaccination. This sequence joins TRBV12-3 or TRBV12-4 and TRBJ2-1; D perhaps matches TRBD2 (5 bases). In nucleotides, the CDR3 is TGTGCCAGCAGTTTAGCGGGAGTGTTCGGTGAGCAGTTCTTC. Its translation is CASSLAGVFGEQFF.